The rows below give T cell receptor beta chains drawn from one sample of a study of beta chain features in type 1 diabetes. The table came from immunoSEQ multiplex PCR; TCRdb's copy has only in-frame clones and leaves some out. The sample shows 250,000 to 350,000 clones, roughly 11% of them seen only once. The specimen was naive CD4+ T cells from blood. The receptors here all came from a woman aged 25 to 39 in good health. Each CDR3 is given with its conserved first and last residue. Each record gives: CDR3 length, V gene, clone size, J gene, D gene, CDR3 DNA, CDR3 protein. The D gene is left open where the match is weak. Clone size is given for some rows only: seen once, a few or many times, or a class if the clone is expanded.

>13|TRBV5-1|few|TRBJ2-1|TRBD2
TGCGCCAGCAGCTCCCGGGAGGGCCGTGAGCAGTTCTTC
CASSSREGREQFF
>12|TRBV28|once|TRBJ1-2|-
TGTGCCAGCAGATTAGCAGGGTTTGGCTACACCTTC
CASRLAGFGYTF
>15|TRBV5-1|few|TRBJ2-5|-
TGCGCCAGCAGCTTGGACGGACTACCTGAAGAGACCCAGTACTTC
CASSLDGLPEETQYF
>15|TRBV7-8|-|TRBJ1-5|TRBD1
TGTGCCAGCAGCTTCAGGACAGGGATCGATCAGCCCCAGCATTTT
CASSFRTGIDQPQHF
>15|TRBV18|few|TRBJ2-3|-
TGTGCCAGCTCACTAGAGGGCTCCCGCACAGATACGCAGTATTTT
CASSLEGSRTDTQYF
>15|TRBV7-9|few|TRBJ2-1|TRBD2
TGTGCCAGCAGCGGGAGGGACTGGGCGTACAATGAGCAGTTCTTC
CASSGRDWAYNEQFF
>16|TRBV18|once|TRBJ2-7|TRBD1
TGTGCCAGCTCACCAGGAGGGACAGGGGGCGGAAACGAGCAGTACTTC
CASSPGGTGGGNEQYF
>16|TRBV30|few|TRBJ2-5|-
TGTGCCTCTTGGAAGGGGAACCGGGACAACCAAGAGACCCAGTACTTC
CASWKGNRDNQETQYF
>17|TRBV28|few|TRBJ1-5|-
TGTGCCAGCAGTTTATCCTTGTGGTCAGATAGCAATCAGCCCCAGCATTTT
CASSLSLWSDSNQPQHF
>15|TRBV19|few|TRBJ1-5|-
TGTGCCAGTAGTATCCTCCCCGGGAGCAATCAGCCCCAGCATTTT
CASSILPGSNQPQHF
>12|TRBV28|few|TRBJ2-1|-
TGTGCCAGCAGTTTTATCCTCTATGAGCAGTTCTTC
CASSFILYEQFF
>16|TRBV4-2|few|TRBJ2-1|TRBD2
TGTGCCAGCAGCCAGGAGGGACTAGCGGGAGGATATGAGCAGTTCTTC
CASSQEGLAGGYEQFF
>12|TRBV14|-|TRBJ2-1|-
TGTGCCAGCAGCCAAATGACTACCCCCCTGATCTTC
CASSQMTTPLIF
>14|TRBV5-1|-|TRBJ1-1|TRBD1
TGCGCCAGCACCTTACAGGGGATGAACACTGAAGCTTTCTTT
CASTLQGMNTEAFF
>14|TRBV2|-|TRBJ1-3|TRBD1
TGTGCCAGCAGTATAGGGGGCTACGGAAACACCATATATTTT
CASSIGGYGNTIYF
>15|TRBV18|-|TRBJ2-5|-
TGTGCCAGCTCACTCAGCCTAGCAGTACAAGAGACCCAGTACTTC
CASSLSLAVQETQYF
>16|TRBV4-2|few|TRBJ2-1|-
TGTGCCAGCAGCCTTGCGGGGCGGGCTGGGGTAGGTGAGCAGTTCTTC
CASSLAGRAGVGEQFF
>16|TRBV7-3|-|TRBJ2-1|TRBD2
TGTGCCAGCAGCTTAGCGCCGGGACTAGCGGGAGTTGAGCAGTTCTTC
CASSLAPGLAGVEQFF
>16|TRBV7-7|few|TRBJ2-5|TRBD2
TGTGCTAGCAGCTCTGCGGGAGCGGTCGGGGGGGAGACCCAGTACTTC
CASSSAGAVGGETQYF
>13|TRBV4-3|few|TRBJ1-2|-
TGCGCCAGCGCGATCGGGGAGAACTATGGCTACACCTTC
CASAIGENYGYTF
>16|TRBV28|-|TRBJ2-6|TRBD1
TGTGCCAGCAGTTACTCGCAGGGGGCTGGGGCCAACGTCCTGACTTTC
CASSYSQGAGANVLTF
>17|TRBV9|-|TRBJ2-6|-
TGTGCCAGCAGCGTCATAGCTGGAGTCTCTGGGGCCAACGTCCTGACTTTC
CASSVIAGVSGANVLTF
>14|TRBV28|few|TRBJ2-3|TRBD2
TGTGCCAGCATCCTAGCGGGAGGTTCAGATACGCAGTATTTT
CASILAGGSDTQYF
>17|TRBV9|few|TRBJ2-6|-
TGTGCCAGCAGCGGGGGGATACAGGGAGCCGGGGCCAACGTCCTGACTTTC
CASSGGIQGAGANVLTF
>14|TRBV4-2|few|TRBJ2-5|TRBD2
TGTGCCAGCAGCCACGGGGAGGGGAGTGAGACCCAGTACTTC
CASSHGEGSETQYF
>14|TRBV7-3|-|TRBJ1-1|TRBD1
TGTGCCAGCAGCGTCGACAGGGACAACACTGAAGCTTTCTTT
CASSVDRDNTEAFF
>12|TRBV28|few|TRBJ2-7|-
TGTGCCAGCAGTAGACAGACCTACGAGCAGTACTTC
CASSRQTYEQYF